The 9 T cell receptor beta chains below come from one sample, sequenced in a study of vaccination effects on CD4 cells after COVID-19. These receptors lack a known antigen. Libraries were prepared by immunoSEQ multiplex PCR; TCRdb keeps only in-frame clonotypes and omits some of them. The sample lists about 74,000 clones, roughly four fifths occurring once. When around nine days of culture had elapsed, CD4+ T cells were isolated. The sample consisted of CD4+ T cells from PBMCs cultured without peptide, taken before COVID-19 vaccination. The receptors originated from a human donor who received a COVID-19 vaccine.

The J gene is TRBJ1-1, the V gene TRBV28, with D hard to call. Germline V gene sequence: CDR1 MDHEN, CDR2 SYDVKM. There are 12 residues in the CDR3. V was clipped by 2 bases and J by 4 bases, with 5 bases between them. The CDR3 DNA is TGTGCCAGCAGTTTAGCGGGCACTGAAGCTTTCTTT. Residues: CASSLAGTEAFF.

This chain uses TRBV28 with TRBJ2-5; D perhaps matches TRBD2 (7 bases). The CDR3 extends over 14 amino acids. With 9 bases removed from V and 1 base from J, the gap between germline ends came to 15 bases. Germline-derived CDR1 and CDR2 are MDHEN and SYDVKM. CDR3 nucleotide sequence: TGTGCCAGGGGGGGGCGCCAGGGCCAAGAGACCCAGTACTTC. Residues: CARGGRQGQETQYF.

V and J are TRBV7-9 and TRBJ1-1, with a tentative D call TRBD1 (5 bases). There are 15 residues in the CDR3. The germline CDR1 and CDR2 sequences are SEHNR and FQNEAQ (reference sequence). The germline V and J ends were trimmed by 0 bases and 4 bases, with 12 bases remaining between them. DNA of the CDR3: TGTGCCAGCAGCTTAGCGAGGGGTGGGGGCACTGAAGCTTTCTTT. It codes for CASSLARGGGTEAFF.

The chain joins TRBV5-1 to TRBJ1-4; TRBD1 is a possible D gene (5 bases). Trimming stripped 2 bases from V and 7 bases from J, with 12 bases between. Germline CDR1 SGHRS, CDR2 YFSETQ. CDR3 length: 14 amino acids. The chain's CDR3 is CASSFLPDSEKLFF. CDR3 DNA sequence: TGCGCCAGCAGCTTTCTTCCTGACAGTGAAAAACTGTTTTTT. The entire variable domain, with the rest obtained from reference TRBV5-1 and TRBJ1-4, is as follows: KAGVTQTPRYLIKTRGQQVTLSCSPISGHRSVSWYQQTPGQGLQFLFEYFSETQRNKGNFPGRFSGRQFSNSRSEMNVSTLELGDSALYLCASSFLPDSEKLFFGSGTQLSVL.

The rearrangement links TRBV5-4 to TRBJ2-2; tentatively, D is TRBD1 (6 bases). Germline-derived CDR1 and CDR2 are SGHNT and YYREEE (reference sequence). The CDR3 runs 16 residues. The V and J ends lost 0 bases and 1 base respectively, with 10 bases between them. The CDR3 spells CASSLASGQNTGELFF. CDR3 in DNA: TGTGCCAGCAGCTTGGCCTCGGGACAGAACACCGGGGAGCTGTTTTTT.

The genes are TRBV29-1 and TRBJ2-1, with a weak D call TRBD1 (5 bases). CDR3 size: 13 residues. The V gene's germline CDR1 is SQVTM and CDR2 ANQGSEA. The ends were cut back, 7 bases at V and 1 base at J, with 11 bases in the middle. The CDR3 sequence is CSASRVSYNEQFF. The CDR3 coding sequence is TGCAGCGCCTCCAGGGTTTCCTACAATGAGCAGTTCTTC.

V and J are TRBV12-5 and TRBJ2-1; possible D gene TRBD1, 6 bases. Between the trimmed V and J ends, which lost 5 bases and 0 bases, there was a span of 17 bases. The germline gives CDR1 LGHNT, CDR2 FRNRAP. This CDR3 spans 17 amino acids. CDR3 DNA sequence: TGTGCTAGTGGTGCAAACAGGGATGGTAGCTCCTACAATGAGCAGTTCTTC. Translating gives CASGANRDGSSYNEQFF.

The rearrangement joins TRBV6-5 to TRBJ2-7; 7 bases match TRBD2. The CDR3 covers 14 residues. Germline V CDR1 and CDR2: MNHEY, SVGAGI. The V segment lost 6 bases and the J segment 3 bases; nucleotides outside the gene matches: 8. In DNA form, the CDR3 reads TGTGCCAGCAGCCGGTCGGGGGGTAACTACGAGCAGTACGTC. It encodes CASSRSGGNYEQYV.

CDR3 amino acids: CATSEMVTDTQYF. The CDR3 region has the DNA TGTGCCACCAGTGAGATGGTCACAGATACGCAGTATTTT. The chain has TRBV24-1 and TRBJ2-3; D gene ambiguous. Trimming shortened V by 4 bases and J by 2 bases, and 6 bases separated the two germline ends. This CDR3 is built from 13 residues. Germline-derived CDR1 and CDR2 are KGHDR and SFDVKD.